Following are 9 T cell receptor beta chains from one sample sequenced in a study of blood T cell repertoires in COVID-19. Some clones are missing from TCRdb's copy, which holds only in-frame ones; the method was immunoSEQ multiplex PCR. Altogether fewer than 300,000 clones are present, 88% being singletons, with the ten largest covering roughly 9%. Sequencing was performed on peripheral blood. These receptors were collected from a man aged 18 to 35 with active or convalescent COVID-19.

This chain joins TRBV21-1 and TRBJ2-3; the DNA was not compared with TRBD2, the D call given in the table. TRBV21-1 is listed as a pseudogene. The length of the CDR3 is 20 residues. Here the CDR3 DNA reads TGTGCCAGCAGCAAAGATATTGGCTATTTCGGGACTAGCGACACAGATACGCAGTATTTT. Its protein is CASSKDIGYFGTSDTDTQYF.

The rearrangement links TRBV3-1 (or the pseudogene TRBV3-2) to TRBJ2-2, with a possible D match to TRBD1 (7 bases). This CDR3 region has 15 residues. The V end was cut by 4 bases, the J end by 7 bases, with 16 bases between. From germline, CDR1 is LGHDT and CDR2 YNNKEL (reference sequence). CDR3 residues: CASSPTGRFSGELFF. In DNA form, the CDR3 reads TGTGCCAGCAGCCCGACAGGGAGGTTTAGCGGGGAGCTGTTTTTT.

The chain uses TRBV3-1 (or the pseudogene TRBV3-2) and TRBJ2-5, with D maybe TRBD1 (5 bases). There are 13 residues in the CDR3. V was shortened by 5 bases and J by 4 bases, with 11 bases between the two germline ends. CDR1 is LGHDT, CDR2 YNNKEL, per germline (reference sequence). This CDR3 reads CASSSMQGETQYF. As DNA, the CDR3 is TGTGCCAGCAGCTCTATGCAGGGAGAGACCCAGTACTTC.

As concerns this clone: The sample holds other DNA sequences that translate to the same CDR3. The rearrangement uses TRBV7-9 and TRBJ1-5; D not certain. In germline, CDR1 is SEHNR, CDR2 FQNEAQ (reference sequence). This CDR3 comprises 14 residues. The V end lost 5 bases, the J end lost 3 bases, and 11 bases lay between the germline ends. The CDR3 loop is CASSLGGLNQPQHF. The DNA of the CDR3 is TGTGCCAGCAGCCTTGGAGGGCTCAATCAGCCCCAGCATTTT.

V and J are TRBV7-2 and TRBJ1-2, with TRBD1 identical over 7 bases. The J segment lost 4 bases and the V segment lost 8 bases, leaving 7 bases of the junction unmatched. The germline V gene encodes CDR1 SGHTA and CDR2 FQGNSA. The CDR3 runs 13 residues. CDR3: CASGRTGFYGYTF. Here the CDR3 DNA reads TGTGCCAGCGGGCGGACAGGCTTCTATGGCTACACCTTC. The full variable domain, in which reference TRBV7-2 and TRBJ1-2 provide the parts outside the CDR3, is GAGVSQSPSNKVTEKGKDVELRCDPISGHTALYWYRQSLGQGLEFLIYFQGNSAPDKSGLPSDRFSAERTGGSVSTLTIQRTQQEDSAVYLCASGRTGFYGYTFGSGTRLTVV.

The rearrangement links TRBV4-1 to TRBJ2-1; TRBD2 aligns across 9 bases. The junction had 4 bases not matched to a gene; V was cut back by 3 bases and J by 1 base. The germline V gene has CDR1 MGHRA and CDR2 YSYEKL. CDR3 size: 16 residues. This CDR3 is CASSQAGGESYNEQFF. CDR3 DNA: TGCGCCAGCAGCCAGGCGGGGGGGGAATCCTACAATGAGCAGTTCTTC.

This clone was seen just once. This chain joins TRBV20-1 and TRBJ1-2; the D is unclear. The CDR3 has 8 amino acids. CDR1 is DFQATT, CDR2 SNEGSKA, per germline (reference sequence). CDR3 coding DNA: TGCAGCCCTTATGGCTACACCTTC. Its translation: CSPYGYTF.

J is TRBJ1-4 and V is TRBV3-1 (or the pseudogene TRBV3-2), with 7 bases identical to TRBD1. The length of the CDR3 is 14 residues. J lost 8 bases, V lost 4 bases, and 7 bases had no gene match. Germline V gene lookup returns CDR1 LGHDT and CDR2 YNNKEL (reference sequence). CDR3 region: CASSPRGVQEKLFF. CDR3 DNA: TGTGCCAGCAGCCCCAGGGGGGTGCAGGAAAAACTGTTTTTT.

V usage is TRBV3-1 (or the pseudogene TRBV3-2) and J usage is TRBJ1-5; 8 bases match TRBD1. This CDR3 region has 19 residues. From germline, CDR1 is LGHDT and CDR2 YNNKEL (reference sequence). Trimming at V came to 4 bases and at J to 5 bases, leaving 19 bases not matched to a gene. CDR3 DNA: TGTGCCAGCAGCCGATTACCGGGACAGGCGCCGTTTGGGGATCAGCCCCAGCATTTT. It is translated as CASSRLPGQAPFGDQPQHF.